The next 25 T cell receptor beta chains were all read from a single sample in a study of response to subunit inactivated influenza vaccine. TCRdb analysed the RT-PCR reads with MiXCR anew, one entry per CDR3 protein. Among hundreds of thousands of distinct CDR3 sequences listed, 14% were seen once. The sequenced sample was PBMCs from blood, obtained 14 to 15 days before vaccination. The receptors were gathered from a man aged 50-60 years who received an inactivated influenza vaccine.

This clonotype was picked up a small number of times. The rearrangement joins TRBV6-4 to TRBJ2-3; D possibly corresponds to TRBD2 (7 bases). Germline V CDR1 and CDR2: MRHNA, SNTAGT. The CDR3 sequence is 15 residues long. The V gene lost 3 bases and the J gene lost 3 bases, with 13 bases spanning the gap. The CDR3 here is CASSDRGGRTDTQYF. The CDR3 DNA reads TGTGCCAGCAGTGATAGGGGGGGCCGGACAGATACGCAGTATTTT.

V is TRBV20-1 and J is TRBJ2-7; unclear D gene. Trimming cost V 5 bases and J 0 bases, with 11 bases left between them. CDR3 length: 13 amino acids. Germline assignment: CDR1 DFQATT and CDR2 SNEGSKA (reference sequence). CDR3 sequence: CSAENRDSYEQYF. The CDR3 bases are TGCAGTGCTGAAAACAGAGACTCCTACGAGCAGTACTTC.

In this sample, this clonotype turned up many times. The chain uses TRBV5-5 and TRBJ1-2; D possibly corresponds to TRBD1 (5 bases). The CDR3 length is 16 residues. CDR1 is SGHKS, CDR2 YYEKEE, per germline (reference sequence). Trimming left V 6 bases short and J 3 bases short, with 21 bases between. The CDR3 nucleotides are TGTGCCAGCACCTGGGGTATCTACGGGGGGGACTATGGCTACACCTTC. It encodes CASTWGIYGGDYGYTF.

This chain uses TRBV5-1 with TRBJ1-5; TRBD1 matches 7 bases. V was clipped by 5 bases and J by 7 bases; unmatched bases: 6. CDR1 and CDR2 (germline): SGHRS, YFSETQ. The CDR3 extends over 13 amino acids. CDR3 protein: CASSQTGTQPQHF. As DNA, the CDR3 is TGCGCCAGCAGTCAGACAGGGACCCAGCCCCAGCATTTT.

This clonotype was seen a single time. The chain is built from TRBV5-5 and TRBJ2-7; D remains unclear. The ends were cut back, 3 bases at V and 0 bases at J, with 13 bases in the middle. CDR1 is SGHKS, CDR2 YYEKEE, per germline (reference sequence). The CDR3 has 15 residues. The CDR3 here is CASSSGSVSSYEQYF. The CDR3 DNA follows: TGTGCCAGCAGCTCCGGCAGCGTTAGCTCCTACGAGCAGTACTTC.

The chain carries TRBV7-3 and TRBJ2-3, with 13 bases aligning to TRBD2. This CDR3 region has 15 residues. V shed 5 bases and J 6 bases; nucleotides not matched to a gene: 5. Germline V gene data show CDR1 as SGHTA and CDR2 as FQGTGA. CDR3 residues: CASSRTSGRDDTQYF. Here the CDR3 DNA reads TGTGCCAGCAGCCGGACTAGCGGGAGAGACGATACGCAGTATTTT.

V gene TRBV7-6 combines with J gene TRBJ2-7; 7 bases line up with TRBD2. Looked up from germline, CDR1 is SGHVS and CDR2 is FNYEAQ. CDR3 size: 17 residues. Trimming removed 1 base from V and 0 bases from J; junction bases left unmatched: 9. The DNA for the CDR3 is TGTGCCAGCAGCTTAGTACCGACGGGAGGAAGCTCCTACGAGCAGTACTTC. Protein sequence: CASSLVPTGGSSYEQYF.

The chain couples TRBV20-1 to TRBJ2-3; 10 nucleotides agree with TRBD1. The CDR3 runs 15 residues. The V gene end was trimmed by 3 bases and the J gene end by 5 bases; junction bases not matched to a gene: 8. CDR1 is DFQATT, CDR2 SNEGSKA, per germline (reference sequence). Written as DNA, the CDR3 is TGCAGTGCTAGGGGGACAGGGGTCGGGAAAGATACGCAGTATTTT. Translating gives CSARGTGVGKDTQYF.

This clonotype came up many times. The V call is TRBV11-2, the J call TRBJ2-3, with no clear D. CDR1 SGHAT and CDR2 FQNNGV come from the germline V gene. The CDR3 loop spans 15 amino acids. V was shortened by 7 bases and J by 8 bases, with 22 bases between the two germline ends. CDR3 sequence reads: CASNPGWRSWVTQYF. The CDR3 bases are TGTGCCAGCAACCCGGGTTGGAGATCGTGGGTTACGCAGTATTTT. Full variable domain (outside the CDR3, taken from reference TRBV11-2 and TRBJ2-3): EAGVAQSPRYKIIEKRQSVAFWCNPISGHATLYWYQQILGQGPKLLIQFQNNGVVDDSQLPKDRFSAERLKGVDSTLKIQPAKLEDSAVYLCASNPGWRSWVTQYFGPGTRLTVL.

This rearrangement joins TRBV20-1 to TRBJ2-1; 9 bases map to TRBD1. The CDR3 runs 15 residues. The germline V gene has CDR1 DFQATT and CDR2 SNEGSKA (reference sequence). V lost 4 bases and J lost 1; bases outside the gene matches: 5. CDR3 DNA: TGCAGTGCTACAGGACAGGGGCGGTCCTACAATGAGCAGTTCTTC. This gives the protein CSATGQGRSYNEQFF.

This chain joins TRBV15 and TRBJ2-5; TRBD2 is a possible D gene (5 bases). V lost 0 bases to trimming and J lost 5 bases, with 10 bases between them. The CDR3 runs to 14 residues. Germline CDR1 and CDR2: LNHNV and YYDKDF (reference sequence). CDR3 sequence (DNA): TGTGCCACCAGCAGAGATCGAGGGTTGGAGACCCAGTACTTC. It encodes CATSRDRGLETQYF. Full variable domain (outside the CDR3, taken from reference TRBV15 and TRBJ2-5): DAMVIQNPRYQVTQFGKPVTLSCSQTLNHNVMYWYQQKSSQAPKLLFHYYDKDFNNEADTPDNFQSRRPNTSFCFLDIRSPGLGDTAMYLCATSRDRGLETQYFGPGTRLLVL.

This clonotype was counted a few times. The gene calls are TRBV28 and TRBJ2-1, with D maybe TRBD2 (5 bases). Germline V gene lookup returns CDR1 MDHEN and CDR2 SYDVKM. CDR3 length equals 12 residues. Trimming stripped 2 bases from V and 9 bases from J, with 8 bases between. The CDR3: CASSLRGLEQFF. In DNA, the CDR3 is TGTGCCAGCAGTTTACGGGGTCTTGAGCAGTTCTTC.

The chain links TRBV5-1 to TRBJ2-1, with D possibly TRBD1 on 6 matching bases. Germline CDR1 SGHRS, CDR2 YFSETQ. The length of the CDR3 is 15 residues. Trimming shortened V by 2 bases and J by 3 bases, and 12 bases separated the two germline ends. CDR3: CASSFAWGHYNEQFF. The CDR3 bases are TGCGCCAGCAGCTTTGCATGGGGGCACTACAATGAGCAGTTCTTC.

The V gene is TRBV5-1, the J gene TRBJ2-7; the match to TRBD1 covers 9 bases. This CDR3 has 13 residues. Trimming took 4 bases from V and 5 from J; bases not matched to a gene: 4. CDR1 is SGHRS, CDR2 YFSETQ, per germline. The CDR3 reads CASSDRGNNEQYF. The CDR3 DNA follows: TGCGCCAGCAGCGACAGGGGGAACAACGAGCAGTACTTC.

This clonotype was picked up many times. J is TRBJ1-1 and V is TRBV5-1; D gene ambiguous. The germline V gene has CDR1 SGHRS and CDR2 YFSETQ. This CDR3 has 13 residues. Trimming stripped 4 bases from V and 1 base from J, with 8 bases between. The CDR3 protein is CASSNTENTEAFF. CDR3 DNA sequence: TGCGCCAGCAGCAATACAGAGAACACTGAAGCTTTCTTT.

This clonotype turned up a few times. The chain recombines TRBV20-1 with TRBJ1-5, with 9 bases identical to TRBD1. V dropped 5 bases and J dropped 3; count of bases not matched to a gene: 14. The CDR3 has 17 amino acids. In germline, CDR1 is DFQATT, CDR2 SNEGSKA (reference sequence). CDR3 protein: CSAPRTGASIFNQPQHF. The CDR3 coding sequence is TGCAGTGCTCCCCGGACAGGGGCGTCCATTTTCAATCAGCCCCAGCATTTT.

The gene calls are TRBV15 and TRBJ2-7; tentative D call: TRBD1 (6 bases). Germline V gene data show CDR1 as LNHNV and CDR2 as YYDKDF (reference sequence). V was clipped by 11 bases and J by 4 bases, with 24 bases between them. This CDR3 is built from 15 residues. The DNA of the CDR3 is TGTGCCGCCTCTCCCGGGACACAAAGGGGATACGAGCAGTACTTC. This sequence encodes CAASPGTQRGYEQYF.

The V call is TRBV13, the J call TRBJ2-3, with 11 bases fitting TRBD2. This CDR3 has 15 amino acids. Germline V CDR1 and CDR2: PRHDT, FYEKMQ (reference sequence). The trim removed 5 bases at V and 6 bases at J, leaving 7 bases unmatched. The CDR3 is CASSVAGGPQDTQYF. CDR3 bases: TGTGCCAGCAGCGTAGCGGGAGGGCCTCAGGATACGCAGTATTTT. The variable domain in full, with the rest retrieved from reference TRBV13 and TRBJ2-3, is AAGVIQSPRHLIKEKRETATLKCYPIPRHDTVYWYQQGPGQDPQFLISFYEKMQSDKGSIPDRFSAQQFSDYHSELNMSSLELGDSALYFCASSVAGGPQDTQYFGPGTRLTVL.

The V call is TRBV29-1, the J call TRBJ2-1; 7 bases fit TRBD1. Germline V lookup: CDR1 SQVTM, CDR2 ANQGSEA. J gave up 0 bases and V 4 bases, and 3 bases lay outside the gene matches. The CDR3 extends over 14 amino acids. This CDR3 reads CSVAAGGSYNEQFF. The CDR3 DNA is TGCAGCGTTGCGGCAGGGGGCTCCTACAATGAGCAGTTCTTC.

This clonotype turned up a few times. The CDR3 protein is CASSARDRAYNEQFF. Written as DNA, the CDR3 is TGTGCCAGCAGCGCGCGGGACAGGGCATACAATGAGCAGTTCTTC. J is TRBJ2-1 and V is TRBV7-8, with 9 bases identical to TRBD1. The V and J ends lost 5 bases and 4 bases, in that order; junction bases with no gene match: 6. In germline, CDR1 is SGHVS, CDR2 FQNEAQ. The CDR3 has 15 amino acids.

The chain joins TRBV5-1 to TRBJ2-3; D is unresolved. The ends were cut back, 3 bases at V and 4 bases at J, with 9 bases in the middle. From germline, CDR1 is SGHRS and CDR2 YFSETQ. There are 13 residues in the CDR3. DNA for the CDR3: TGCGCCAGCAGCTCAGCCAGCGCAGATACGCAGTATTTT. This sequence encodes CASSSASADTQYF.

This clonotype was detected a few times. The rearrangement links TRBV20-1 to TRBJ2-7; 8 bases match TRBD1. Trimming at V came to 6 bases and at J to 3 bases, leaving 4 bases not matched to a gene. The germline CDR1 and CDR2 sequences are DFQATT and SNEGSKA (reference sequence). This CDR3 spans 12 amino acids. Here the CDR3 DNA reads TGCAGTGCCAACAGGGGGGTCTACGAGCAGTACTTC. This gives the protein CSANRGVYEQYF.

This clonotype has just a few counts. The chain uses TRBV28 and TRBJ1-1, with D perhaps TRBD1 (6 bases). Trimming cost V 7 bases and J 5 bases, with 11 bases left between them. Looked up from germline, CDR1 is MDHEN and CDR2 is SYDVKM. The length of the CDR3 is 12 residues. The CDR3 loop is CASNDRRTEAFF. The CDR3 region has the DNA TGTGCCAGCAACGACAGGAGGACTGAAGCTTTCTTT. The full variable domain, its missing parts supplied by reference TRBV28 and TRBJ1-1, is DVKVTQSSRYLVKRTGEKVFLECVQDMDHENMFWYRQDPGLGLRLIYFSYDVKMKEKGDIPEGYSVSREKKERFSLILESASTNQTSMYLCASNDRRTEAFFGQGTRLTVV.

The genes are TRBV5-4 and TRBJ2-1; 9 nucleotides match TRBD2. CDR1 and CDR2 from the germline V gene are SGHNT and YYREEE (reference sequence). The CDR3 extends over 14 amino acids. The J segment lost 5 bases and the V segment lost 6 bases, leaving 6 bases of the junction unmatched. The CDR3 nucleotides are TGTGCCAGCACCTGGACTAGCGATAACAATGAGCAGTTCTTC. Residues: CASTWTSDNNEQFF.

This clonotype was picked up many times. V and J are TRBV5-1 and TRBJ2-5, with D unclear. Germline values: CDR1 SGHRS, CDR2 YFSETQ. The CDR3 has 13 amino acids. V was shortened by 0 bases and J by 4 bases, with 7 bases between the two germline ends. The DNA for the CDR3 is TGCGCCAGCAGCTTGGGTTGGGGAGAGACCCAGTACTTC. As protein: CASSLGWGETQYF. The variable domain in full, with the rest retrieved from reference TRBV5-1 and TRBJ2-5, is KAGVTQTPRYLIKTRGQQVTLSCSPISGHRSVSWYQQTPGQGLQFLFEYFSETQRNKGNFPGRFSGRQFSNSRSEMNVSTLELGDSALYLCASSLGWGETQYFGPGTRLLVL.